A selection of T cell receptor beta chains follows, all from one sample in a study of spatial heterogeneity in lung cancer. TCRdb fed the 5' RACE reads into MiXCR, producing one record per CDR3 protein. The table records roughly 120,000 distinct CDR3 sequences, less than 15% of them present only once. Sequenced here: PBMCs, sampled at follow-up. These receptor sequences come from a male donor with early-stage non-small cell lung cancer. Both conserved end residues are part of each CDR3. Fields, in order: V gene, CDR3 length, clone size, D gene, J gene, CDR3 protein, CDR3 DNA. D genes are given only for firm matches. Rows give clone size only sometimes, using once, few, many, or a class for an expanded clone.

v_gene: TRBV4-2
len: 17
abundance: few
d_gene: TRBD1
j_gene: TRBJ1-2
CDR3aa: CASSQGTGGTMPYGYTF
CDR3nt: TGTGCCAGCAGCCAAGGGACAGGGGGAACGATGCCCTATGGCTACACCTTC

v_gene: TRBV18
len: 15
abundance: -
d_gene: TRBD1
j_gene: TRBJ2-4
CDR3aa: CASSPQQGARNIQYF
CDR3nt: TGTGCCAGCTCACCACAACAGGGGGCACGAAACATTCAGTACTTC

v_gene: TRBV6-6
len: 19
abundance: few
d_gene: TRBD1
j_gene: TRBJ1-5
CDR3aa: CASSYSVDRLINSNQPQHF
CDR3nt: TGTGCCAGCAGTTACTCGGTGGACAGGTTGATCAATAGCAATCAGCCCCAGCATTTT

v_gene: TRBV5-6
len: 16
abundance: -
d_gene: -
j_gene: TRBJ2-3
CDR3aa: CACSLHGGTERNTQYF
CDR3nt: TGTGCCTGCAGCTTGCACGGGGGGACAGAGAGAAATACGCAGTATTTT

v_gene: TRBV5-1
len: 15
abundance: few
d_gene: -
j_gene: TRBJ1-6
CDR3aa: CASSSGGGEHSPLHF
CDR3nt: TGCGCCAGCAGCTCCGGGGGAGGGGAACATTCACCCCTCCACTTT

v_gene: TRBV6-1
len: 13
abundance: -
d_gene: TRBD1
j_gene: TRBJ1-2
CDR3aa: CASKPPTGYGYTF
CDR3nt: TGTGCCAGCAAACCTCCGACAGGGTATGGCTACACCTTC

v_gene: TRBV7-9
len: 16
abundance: -
d_gene: -
j_gene: TRBJ1-2
CDR3aa: CASSAEDKASNYGYTF
CDR3nt: TGTGCCAGCAGCGCCGAGGATAAGGCGAGTAACTATGGCTACACCTTC

v_gene: TRBV5-6
len: 12
abundance: few
d_gene: -
j_gene: TRBJ2-7
CDR3aa: CASSWDDYEQYF
CDR3nt: TGTGCCAGCAGTTGGGATGACTACGAGCAGTACTTC

v_gene: TRBV9
len: 15
abundance: many
d_gene: TRBD2
j_gene: TRBJ2-7
CDR3aa: CASSVASTSGYEQYF
CDR3nt: TGTGCCAGCAGCGTAGCTAGCACTAGCGGCTACGAGCAGTACTTC

v_gene: TRBV20-1
len: 15
abundance: many
d_gene: -
j_gene: TRBJ1-5
CDR3aa: CSAREGYGLYQPQHF
CDR3nt: TGCAGTGCTAGAGAAGGGTACGGCTTATATCAGCCCCAGCATTTT

v_gene: TRBV7-9
len: 13
abundance: -
d_gene: -
j_gene: TRBJ1-5
CDR3aa: CASSLGQDQPQHF
CDR3nt: TGTGCCAGCAGCTTAGGCCAGGATCAGCCCCAGCATTTT